One sample yielded the 14 T cell receptor beta chains listed below, sequenced in a study of blood T cells in healthy people across ages. Combining a sample-barcoded 5' primer with a J-beta primer mix, a second PCR ran for roughly 6 to 12 cycles. TCRdb re-called the 5' RACE reads through MiXCR, storing one row per CDR3 protein. The sample includes approximately 800,000 distinct CDR3 sequences, approximately 25% seen only once; the top ten take under 4%. The same sample was also studied in work on T cells of mothers and their children.

Sequencing was carried out using blood. The receptors here all came from a boy aged 10-17 years in good health.

This clonotype came up a few times. The gene calls are TRBV15 and TRBJ2-7; D unclear. Between the trimmed V and J ends, which lost 0 bases and 6 bases, there was a span of 9 bases. In germline, CDR1 is LNHNV, CDR2 YYDKDF (reference sequence). The CDR3 sequence is 13 residues long. CDR3 sequence (DNA): TGTGCCACCAGCAGAGAGTTGGCGACCGAGCAGTACTTC. Translating gives CATSRELATEQYF.

The chain employs TRBV6-2 or TRBV6-3 and TRBJ2-5; the D gene is possibly TRBD1 (6 bases). Germline CDR1 MNHEY, CDR2 SVGEGT. The CDR3 spans 13 residues. Trimming removed 5 bases at V and 2 bases at J, with 9 bases between. CDR3 in DNA: TGTGCCAGCAGTACCGACAGGCAAGAGACCCAGTACTTC. This translates into CASSTDRQETQYF.

This clonotype has a handful of counts. V usage is TRBV7-9 and J usage is TRBJ2-7; TRBD2 aligns across 11 bases. J gave up 6 bases and V 4 bases, and 8 bases lay outside the gene matches. The CDR3 loop spans 15 amino acids. Germline assignment: CDR1 SEHNR and CDR2 FQNEAQ (reference sequence). The CDR3 coding sequence is TGTGCCAGCAGCTCACCCGGGACTAGCGGATCCGAGCAGTACTTC. It is translated as CASSSPGTSGSEQYF.

The rearrangement links TRBV20-1 to TRBJ2-7; 7 bases map to TRBD2. Germline V gene lookup returns CDR1 DFQATT and CDR2 SNEGSKA (reference sequence). Trimming at V came to 5 bases and at J to 0 bases, leaving 4 bases not matched to a gene. This CDR3 has 13 amino acids. DNA for the CDR3: TGCAGTGCTCGCAGCGGGAACTCCTACGAGCAGTACTTC. It translates to CSARSGNSYEQYF.

This rearrangement joins TRBV12-3 or TRBV12-4 to TRBJ2-3, with D tentatively TRBD2 (5 bases). The ends were cut back, 3 bases at V and 4 bases at J, with 11 bases in the middle. This CDR3 has 14 amino acids. CDR3 amino acids: CASSFSASPDTQYF. Written as DNA, the CDR3 is TGTGCCAGCAGTTTTTCGGCTAGCCCAGATACGCAGTATTTT.

CDR3 bases: TGCGCCAGCAGCGTCGACAGGGTGCGGGGTCAAGAGACCCAGTACTTC. It is translated as CASSVDRVRGQETQYF. The genes are TRBV5-1 and TRBJ2-5; weak D call: TRBD1 (7 bases). Trimming left V 4 bases short and J 2 bases short, with 18 bases between. From germline, CDR1 is SGHRS and CDR2 YFSETQ. This CDR3 is 16 amino acids long.

In this sample, this clonotype turned up a few times. This chain joins TRBV12-3 or TRBV12-4 and TRBJ2-5, with 9 bases aligning to TRBD1. The DNA end favors TRBJ2-7, so the J call may be wrong. The length of the CDR3 is 12 residues. The CDR3: CASSGQGTEQYF. CDR3 nucleotides: TGTGCCAGCAGTGGACAGGGGACCGAGCAGTACTTC.

The rearrangement uses TRBV12-3 or TRBV12-4 and TRBJ1-2; 8 bases are shared with TRBD1. CDR3 length: 12 amino acids. Trimming removed 6 bases from V and 8 bases from J; junction bases left unmatched: 5. The CDR3 sequence is CASRRTGTGYTF. CDR3 bases: TGTGCCAGCAGACGGACAGGGACCGGCTACACCTTC.

The V gene is TRBV7-8, the J gene TRBJ2-7, with D unresolved. With 10 bases removed from V and 1 base from J, the gap between germline ends came to 14 bases. The V gene's germline CDR1 is SGHVS and CDR2 FQNEAQ. This CDR3 has 13 amino acids. CDR3 nucleotides: TGTGCCATCTCACCCTGGATGTCCTACGAGCAGTACTTC. The encoded protein is CAISPWMSYEQYF. The whole variable domain, filled in from reference TRBV7-8 and TRBJ2-7, reads GAGVSQSPRYKVAKRGQDVALRCDPISGHVSLFWYQQALGQGPEFLTYFQNEAQLDKSGLPSDRFFAERPEGSVSTLKIQRTQQEDSAVYLCAISPWMSYEQYFGPGTRLTVT.

The rearrangement links TRBV7-8 to TRBJ2-5; no definite D call. The end of the DNA fits TRBJ2-7 better, so the J call may be wrong. This CDR3 is built from 14 residues. The germline V gene has CDR1 SGHVS and CDR2 FQNEAQ. The CDR3 spells CASSTPGPLYEQYF. The CDR3 nucleotides are TGTGCCAGCAGCACGCCCGGGCCTCTCTACGAGCAGTACTTC.

In this sample, this clonotype turned up a few times. The CDR3 DNA reads TGTGCCAGCAGCGTGGGAGGGTTTGCCGGGGCCAACGTCCTGACTTTC. It specifies CASSVGGFAGANVLTF. The genes are TRBV9 and TRBJ2-6, with 7 bases lining up with TRBD2. Germline trimming cut 2 bases from V and 4 bases from J; bases unmatched to any gene: 6. Germline lookup yields CDR1 SGDLS and CDR2 YYNGEE. The CDR3 contains 16 residues. Full variable domain (outside the CDR3, taken from reference TRBV9 and TRBJ2-6): DSGVTQTPKHLITATGQRVTLRCSPRSGDLSVYWYQQSLDQGLQFLIQYYNGEERAKGNILERFSAQQFPDLHSELNLSSLELGDSALYFCASSVGGFAGANVLTFGAGSRLTVL.

The V call is TRBV7-2, the J call TRBJ2-5; D perhaps matches TRBD1 (5 bases). Trimming removed 4 bases from V and 1 base from J, with 10 bases in between. Germline-derived CDR1 and CDR2 are SGHTA and FQGNSA. The CDR3 has 14 residues. The CDR3 region is CASSWTFSQETQYF. CDR3 DNA sequence: TGTGCCAGCAGCTGGACATTTTCCCAAGAGACCCAGTACTTC.

The chain combines TRBV5-1 with TRBJ1-5; D is unresolved. V lost 4 bases to trimming and J lost 2 bases, with 13 bases between them. The CDR3 covers 15 residues. CDR1 is SGHRS, CDR2 YFSETQ, per germline. CDR3 coding DNA: TGCGCCAGCAGCCTGGACGGGTATGGCAATCAGCCCCAGCATTTT. It yields the protein CASSLDGYGNQPQHF.

The V and J genes are TRBV28 and TRBJ1-3; D remains ambiguous. CDR3 length: 15 residues. V was cut by 5 bases and J by 4 bases, with 15 bases left in between. Germline V gene data show CDR1 as MDHEN and CDR2 as SYDVKM. CDR3 sequence: CASSLTIAGGNTIYF. The CDR3 coding sequence is TGTGCCAGCAGTCTCACGATCGCAGGAGGAAACACCATATATTTT.